The source of this TCR beta chain is a study of T cell responses to AZD1222 COVID-19 vaccine. Assay: immunoSEQ multiplex PCR; the TCRdb copy retains only in-frame clones and omits some. The table includes about 90,000 clones, around 91% detected once. CDR3 length equals 13 residues. V was shortened by 7 bases and J by 6 bases, with 12 bases between the two germline ends. Germline assignment: CDR1 LGHNT and CDR2 FRNRAP. The V and J genes are TRBV12-5 and TRBJ2-2; D is unclear. The specimen comprised peripheral blood, sampled on day 0 of MenACWY control vaccination. This TCR came from an adult in good health. CDR3 sequence: CASALGQPGELFF. The CDR3 nucleotides are TGTGCTAGTGCCTTAGGGCAGCCCGGGGAGCTGTTTTTT.